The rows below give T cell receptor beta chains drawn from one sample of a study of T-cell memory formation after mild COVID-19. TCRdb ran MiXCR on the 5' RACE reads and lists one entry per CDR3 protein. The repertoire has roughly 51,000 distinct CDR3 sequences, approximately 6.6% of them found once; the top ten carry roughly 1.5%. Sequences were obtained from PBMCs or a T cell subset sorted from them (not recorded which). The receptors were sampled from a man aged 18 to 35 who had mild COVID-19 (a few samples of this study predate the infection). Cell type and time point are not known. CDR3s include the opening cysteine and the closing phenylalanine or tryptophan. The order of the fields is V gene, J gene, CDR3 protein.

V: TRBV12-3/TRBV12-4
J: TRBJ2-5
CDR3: CASSFWEGTQYF

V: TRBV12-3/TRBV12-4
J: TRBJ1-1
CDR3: CASSLWQEEWTFF

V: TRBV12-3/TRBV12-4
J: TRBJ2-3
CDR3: CASSPQGVDDTQYF

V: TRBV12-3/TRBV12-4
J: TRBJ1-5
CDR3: CASSVEGVNQPQHF

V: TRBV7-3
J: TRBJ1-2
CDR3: CASSPTGGSYGYTF

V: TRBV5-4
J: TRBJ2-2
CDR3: CASNNKDSWNTGELFF

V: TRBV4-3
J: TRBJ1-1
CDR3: CASSPGTQIFPEAFF

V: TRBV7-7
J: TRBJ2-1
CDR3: CASSLVGGEYNEQFF

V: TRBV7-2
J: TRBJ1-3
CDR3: CASSLQPVSGNTIYF

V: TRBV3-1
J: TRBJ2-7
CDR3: CASSTKDRTPYEQYF

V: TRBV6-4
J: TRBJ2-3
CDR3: CASSVASGGIDTQYF

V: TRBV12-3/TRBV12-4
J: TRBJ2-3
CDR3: CASSADTSSTDTQYF

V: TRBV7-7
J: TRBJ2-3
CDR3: CASSLGDAADTQYF

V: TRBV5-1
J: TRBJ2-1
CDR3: CASSLNIDYNEQFF

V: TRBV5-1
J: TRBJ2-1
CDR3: CASSPRGGERNEQFF

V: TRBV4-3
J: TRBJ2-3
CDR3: CASSQGVGAKDTQYF

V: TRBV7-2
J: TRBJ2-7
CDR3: CASSLSRTAYEQYF

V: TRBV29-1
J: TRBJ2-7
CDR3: CSVRTAYEQYF

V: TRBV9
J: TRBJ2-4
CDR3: CASSLFGTVTNIQYF

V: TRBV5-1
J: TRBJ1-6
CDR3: CASSPTQGVNSPLHF

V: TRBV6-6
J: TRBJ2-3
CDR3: CASPPSGGFSSTDTQYF

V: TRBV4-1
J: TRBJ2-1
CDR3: CASNRLAGEGEQFF

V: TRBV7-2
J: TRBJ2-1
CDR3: CASTRGGGPIYEQFF